A selection of T cell receptor beta chains follows, all from one sample in a study of T cell responses to AZD1222 COVID-19 vaccine. Assay used: immunoSEQ multiplex PCR; TCRdb lists only in-frame clones, some missing. Of tens of thousands of clones listed, roughly nine tenths are singletons. Sequencing was performed on peripheral blood, taken 28 days after the second AZD1222 dose. The origin of the receptors is an adult who received the AZD1222 COVID-19 vaccine. Each CDR3 is given with its conserved first and last residue. D genes are given only for firm matches. Expanded clones get a size class; other rows say once, few or many, or leave the size out.

j_gene | v_gene | d_gene | abundance | CDR3aa | CDR3nt
TRBJ2-1 | TRBV11-3 | TRBD2 | . | CASSVSGGASGEQFF | TGTGCCAGCAGCGTAAGCGGGGGGGCCAGCGGTGAGCAGTTCTTC
TRBJ1-2 | TRBV5-4 | . | . | CASSLSRQNYGYTF | TGTGCCAGCAGCTTGAGTCGGCAGAACTATGGCTACACCTTC
TRBJ2-6 | TRBV6-6 | TRBD1 | . | CASSGTGSRGANVLTF | TGTGCCAGTTCCGGGACAGGTTCGAGAGGGGCCAACGTCCTGACTTTC
TRBJ2-3 | TRBV6-1 | . | . | CASSEPGLLDSQYF | TGTGCCAGCAGTGAACCCGGACTTCTAGATTCGCAGTATTTT
TRBJ1-6 | TRBV19 | . | . | CASKRDYNSPLHF | TGTGCCAGTAAGAGGGACTATAATTCACCCCTCCACTTT
TRBJ1-2 | TRBV5-6 | TRBD1 | . | CASSMDRGGYGYTF | TGTGCCAGCAGTATGGACAGGGGAGGCTATGGCTACACCTTC
TRBJ2-5 | TRBV19 | TRBD1 | once | CASNVRDRARGTQYF | TGTGCCAGTAACGTCCGGGACAGGGCTAGAGGGACCCAGTACTTC
TRBJ2-7 | TRBV11-3 | TRBD1 | . | CASSWTGGEQYF | TGTGCCAGCAGCTGGACAGGGGGCGAGCAGTACTTC
TRBJ1-2 | TRBV15 | . | once | CATSSTPGGGDGYTF | TGTGCCACCAGCAGCACCCCGGGAGGGGGGGATGGCTACACCTTC
TRBJ2-1 | TRBV7-9 | . | once | CASSPRRNEQFF | TGTGCCAGCAGCCCCCGACGGAATGAGCAGTTCTTC
TRBJ1-2 | TRBV19 | . | . | CASSPSGALPTGYGYTF | TGTGCCAGTAGTCCCTCAGGGGCACTGCCAACTGGCTATGGCTACACCTTC
TRBJ2-1 | TRBV10-3 | . | . | CAIRDWDEQFF | TGTGCCATCCGTGACTGGGATGAGCAGTTCTTC
TRBJ1-5 | TRBV6-2/TRBV6-3 | TRBD1 | . | CASSSTGGNQPQHF | TGTGCCAGCAGTTCAACAGGGGGCAATCAGCCCCAGCATTTT
TRBJ2-2 | TRBV7-9 | . | . | CASILTNTGELFF | TGTGCCAGCATCCTTACTAACACCGGGGAGCTGTTTTTT
TRBJ1-1 | TRBV7-9 | TRBD1 | few | CASSGYRGRGTEAFF | TGTGCCAGCAGCGGGTACAGGGGGCGCGGGACTGAAGCTTTCTTT
TRBJ1-2 | TRBV9 | . | once | CASSVESVDYGYTF | TGTGCCAGCAGCGTAGAGTCGGTTGACTATGGCTACACCTTC
TRBJ2-4 | TRBV2 | . | . | CASERWTEKNIQYF | TGTGCCAGCGAGAGGTGGACGGAAAAAAACATTCAGTACTTC
TRBJ2-7 | TRBV7-2 | . | . | CASSLVQTSYEQYF | TGTGCCAGCAGCTTAGTTCAAACCTCCTACGAGCAGTACTTC
TRBJ2-1 | TRBV11-2 | . | . | CASSSWDSGAYNEQFF | TGTGCCAGCAGCTCATGGGACTCCGGGGCCTACAATGAGCAGTTCTTC
TRBJ1-2 | TRBV9 | . | . | CASSPSGGRGYGYTF | TGTGCCAGCAGCCCCTCGGGGGGTAGGGGCTATGGCTACACCTTC
TRBJ1-6 | TRBV12-3/TRBV12-4 | . | . | CASSTLAARLHF | TGTGCCAGCAGTACCCTGGCCGCGCGCCTCCACTTT
TRBJ2-2 | TRBV12-3/TRBV12-4 | . | . | CASRETGELFF | TGTGCCAGTCGGGAGACCGGGGAGCTGTTTTTT
TRBJ1-2 | TRBV7-2 | TRBD1 | . | CASSSDRGQGYGYTF | TGTGCCAGCAGCTCCGACAGGGGGCAAGGCTATGGCTACACCTTC
TRBJ1-2 | TRBV5-1 | TRBD1 | . | CASSVKTGNANYGYTF | TGCGCCAGCAGCGTTAAGACAGGGAATGCTAACTATGGCTACACCTTC
TRBJ2-7 | TRBV4-3 | TRBD1 | few | CASSQAEQGNYEQYF | TGCGCCAGCAGCCAAGCCGAACAGGGGAACTACGAGCAGTACTTC
TRBJ1-5 | TRBV5-8 | TRBD1 | . | CASSSGQGDWVNQPQHF | TGTGCCAGCAGCTCGGGACAGGGTGATTGGGTCAATCAGCCCCAGCATTTT
TRBJ2-7 | TRBV29-1 | TRBD2 | . | CSVEAAGGGEQYF | TGCAGCGTTGAAGCCGCAGGCGGGGGGGAGCAGTACTTC